The T cell receptor beta chain under discussion was sequenced for a study of shared clonotypes between healthy human individuals. As concerns this clone: A read error is likely here: a far larger clone is one base away.

The method was immunoSEQ multiplex PCR; TCRdb's version includes in-frame clones alone and lacks a portion of them. The table includes more than 2 million clones, roughly 95% detected once. Germline lookup yields CDR1 SGHDN and CDR2 FVKESK. This CDR3 is built from 17 residues. The source is a man aged 18 to 29 in good health. This chain links TRBV14 with TRBJ2-7, with 9 bases fitting TRBD2. Sequencing input: naive CD4+ T cells sorted from blood. Subset noted: CD45RA+ positively selected. The CDR3 loop reads CASSQGWGLALPDEQHF. Written as DNA, the CDR3 is TGTGCCAGCAGCCAGGGTTGGGGACTAGCACTTCCGGACGAGCAGCACTTC.